Presented here are 27 T cell receptor beta chains from one specimen sequenced in a study of T cells in localized non-small cell lung cancer. Only in-frame clones appear in the TCRdb table, and some are missing; sequencing was by immunoSEQ multiplex PCR. The sample yields under 2,000 clones, about a sixth seen once. The specimen comprised normal lung tissue next to the tumor, sampled before any cancer treatment. These TCRs come from a male donor older than 55 with stage III squamous cell lung carcinoma.

This clone qualifies as medium-sized. This chain uses TRBV11-3 with TRBJ2-6; the match to TRBD1 covers 10 bases. The CDR3 has 16 residues. J was trimmed by 3 bases and V by 5 bases; bases with no gene match: 4. CDR1 is SGHNT, CDR2 YENEEA, per germline. The CDR3 loop is CASSRTGGGGANVLTF. CDR3 sequence (DNA): TGTGCCAGCAGCCGGACAGGGGGTGGTGGGGCCAACGTCCTGACTTTC.

The gene calls are TRBV6-8 and TRBJ1-5, with D unresolved. Germline-derived CDR1 and CDR2 are MNHGY and SAAAGT. The CDR3 consists of 14 residues. With 1 base removed from V and 7 bases from J, the gap between germline ends came to 11 bases. The CDR3 reads CASSYWPENQPQHF. The CDR3 DNA follows: TGTGCCAGCAGTTACTGGCCCGAGAACCAGCCCCAGCATTTT.

The rearrangement joins TRBV28 to TRBJ1-2, with D unclear. Trimming removed 4 bases from V and 7 bases from J, with 19 bases in between. The CDR3 runs to 15 residues. Germline assignment: CDR1 MDHEN and CDR2 SYDVKM. The CDR3 protein is CASSSDTRGHSGYTF. CDR3 in DNA: TGTGCCAGCAGTTCCGACACACGAGGCCATAGTGGCTACACCTTC.

This clone was picked up a small number of times. The CDR3 protein is CASSDRSGANVLTF. The CDR3 nucleotides read TGTGCCAGCAGTGACAGATCTGGGGCCAACGTCCTGACTTTC. This rearrangement joins TRBV6-8 to TRBJ2-6, with TRBD1 as a possible D gene (5 bases). V was shortened by 5 bases and J by 1 base, with 6 bases between the two germline ends. The CDR3 has 14 residues. Germline V gives CDR1 MNHGY, CDR2 SAAAGT.

This clone was seen a handful of times. The rearrangement uses TRBV11-3 and TRBJ2-1; D possibly uses TRBD1 or TRBD2 (5 bases each). This CDR3 spans 16 amino acids. Germline lookup yields CDR1 SGHNT and CDR2 YENEEA. V was clipped by 5 bases and J by 0 bases, with 14 bases between them. CDR3 residues: CASSGTLGSSYNEQFF. CDR3 nucleotide sequence: TGTGCCAGCAGCGGGACCCTTGGGAGCTCCTACAATGAGCAGTTCTTC. Full variable domain (missing parts from reference TRBV11-3 and TRBJ2-1): EAGVVQSPRYKIIEKKQPVAFWCNPISGHNTLYWYLQNLGQGPELLIRYENEEAVDDSQLPKDRFSAERLKGVDSTLKIQPAELGDSAVYLCASSGTLGSSYNEQFFGPGTRLTVL.

Relative to its sample, this clone is medium-sized. V usage is TRBV6-8 and J usage is TRBJ1-4; D remains ambiguous. Germline assignment: CDR1 MNHGY and CDR2 SAAAGT. The CDR3 has 13 amino acids. The V end lost 5 bases, the J end lost 7 bases, and 11 bases lay between the germline ends. CDR3 protein: CASSLNAAEKLFF. As DNA, the CDR3 is TGTGCCAGCAGTCTTAATGCGGCTGAAAAACTGTTTTTT.

The chain is built from TRBV11-3 and TRBJ1-5, with 9 bases aligning to TRBD1. The V gene's germline CDR1 is SGHNT and CDR2 YENEEA. CDR3 length: 14 residues. Unmatched junction bases numbered 5, after V lost 5 bases and J lost 6 bases. The CDR3 region is CASSPDRGGQPQHF. Here the CDR3 DNA reads TGTGCCAGCAGCCCGGACAGGGGAGGTCAGCCCCAGCATTTT.

This clone was seen more than once but under ten times. The J gene is TRBJ1-2, the V gene TRBV28; D is uncertain. This CDR3 spans 15 amino acids. In germline, CDR1 is MDHEN, CDR2 SYDVKM. Trimming pared 5 bases from V and 2 bases from J, leaving 15 bases between. The CDR3 DNA follows: TGTGCCAGCAGTCTTTTCCCAGACCGCAACTATGGCTACACCTTC. Its protein product is CASSLFPDRNYGYTF.

This clone was seen ten or more times. The CDR3 DNA follows: TGTGCCAGCAGCTCCCAGTTGGGACAGTACAATGAGCAGTTCTTC. This encodes CASSSQLGQYNEQFF. The genes are TRBV11-3 and TRBJ2-1, with 7 bases that match TRBD1. With V trimmed by 4 bases and J by 4 bases, 7 bases remained unmatched. CDR3 size: 15 residues. CDR1 and CDR2 from the germline V gene are SGHNT and YENEEA. Supplemented by reference TRBV11-3 and TRBJ2-1, the full variable domain reads EAGVVQSPRYKIIEKKQPVAFWCNPISGHNTLYWYLQNLGQGPELLIRYENEEAVDDSQLPKDRFSAERLKGVDSTLKIQPAELGDSAVYLCASSSQLGQYNEQFFGPGTRLTVL.

By proportion, this clone is medium-sized. This chain connects TRBV11-3 to TRBJ1-1, with 9 bases lining up with TRBD1. The CDR3 is made up of 15 amino acids. V gave up 5 bases and J gave up 0 bases; unmatched junction bases: 4. The germline gives CDR1 SGHNT, CDR2 YENEEA. CDR3 DNA: TGTGCCAGCAGCCCGCGGACAGGGGTGAACACTGAAGCTTTCTTT. Amino acid sequence: CASSPRTGVNTEAFF.

The chain joins TRBV5-1 to TRBJ1-3; D call uncertain. The CDR3 is 14 residues long. CDR1 is SGHRS, CDR2 YFSETQ, per germline. V was pared by 4 bases and J by 1 base, with 9 bases between. The CDR3 spells CASSPEISGNTIYF. The CDR3, as DNA: TGCGCCAGCAGCCCAGAGATATCTGGAAACACCATATATTTT.

This clone occurred a few times. The chain couples TRBV28 to TRBJ1-5; D unclear. Trimming took off 5 bases at V and 3 bases at J, with 23 bases between the two ends. The length of the CDR3 is 18 residues. Germline CDR1 MDHEN, CDR2 SYDVKM. DNA for the CDR3: TGTGCCAGCAGTCCCGCACTAGGGCCTCTGAGAATCAATCAGCCCCAGCATTTT. The encoded protein is CASSPALGPLRINQPQHF. Full variable domain (missing parts from reference TRBV28 and TRBJ1-5): DVKVTQSSRYLVKRTGEKVFLECVQDMDHENMFWYRQDPGLGLRLIYFSYDVKMKEKGDIPEGYSVSREKKERFSLILESASTNQTSMYLCASSPALGPLRINQPQHFGDGTRLSIL.

This clone appeared a few times. The chain is built from TRBV6-8 and TRBJ1-5; D ambiguous. The V gene's germline CDR1 is MNHGY and CDR2 SAAAGT. This CDR3 contains 12 residues. Trimming stripped 2 bases from V and 10 bases from J, with 9 bases between. The CDR3 nucleotides are TGTGCCAGCAGTTACCCGCTCCTTCCCCAGCATTTT. Translated: CASSYPLLPQHF.

The chain combines TRBV6-8 with TRBJ1-1; TRBD1 aligns across 9 bases. Per germline, CDR1 MNHGY and CDR2 SAAAGT. This CDR3 has 17 amino acids. The V and J ends lost 7 bases and 4 bases, in that order; junction bases with no gene match: 16. The CDR3, as DNA: TGTGCCAGCACCCCCCGCCGGGACAGGGCGATCGGCACTGAAGCTTTCTTT. It is translated as CASTPRRDRAIGTEAFF.

This clone is labeled as medium-sized. The V gene is TRBV6-8, the J gene TRBJ2-7, with TRBD2 matching over 9 bases. V gave up 3 bases and J gave up 6 bases; unmatched junction bases: 3. CDR3 length equals 13 residues. CDR1 MNHGY and CDR2 SAAAGT come from the germline V gene. The CDR3 region has the DNA TGTGCCAGCAGTTATGGACTAGCGCTCGAGCAGTACTTC. It codes for CASSYGLALEQYF.

V usage is TRBV19 and J usage is TRBJ2-2, with 10 bases fitting TRBD2. From germline, CDR1 is LNHDA and CDR2 SQIVND (reference sequence). This CDR3 contains 17 residues. The junction had 8 bases not matched to a gene; V was cut back by 7 bases and J by 0 bases. In nucleotides, the CDR3 is TGTGCCAGTATGAAGGTAGCGGGGGGCCCGAACACCGGGGAGCTGTTTTTT. Amino acid sequence: CASMKVAGGPNTGELFF.

This clone has only a few counts. The V and J genes are TRBV9 and TRBJ2-5, with unresolved D. Germline V gene data show CDR1 as SGDLS and CDR2 as YYNGEE. V lost 0 bases and J lost 0, with 12 bases in between. The CDR3 is 16 amino acids. The CDR3 region is CASSVGLYTYQETQYF. The CDR3 nucleotides read TGTGCCAGCAGCGTAGGGCTGTACACCTACCAAGAGACCCAGTACTTC.

A few counts support this clone. J is TRBJ2-3 and V is TRBV9, with D possibly being TRBD2 (6 bases). Germline V gives CDR1 SGDLS, CDR2 YYNGEE. CDR3 length: 15 residues. Between the trimmed V and J ends, which lost 0 bases and 1 base, there was a span of 9 bases. The CDR3 protein is CASSVGVAGTDTQYF. Written as DNA, the CDR3 is TGTGCCAGCAGCGTAGGCGTAGCGGGCACAGATACGCAGTATTTT.

The V call is TRBV15, the J call TRBJ1-5; possibly TRBD1 for D (6 bases). There are 18 residues in the CDR3. CDR1 LNHNV and CDR2 YYDKDF come from the germline V gene (reference sequence). The V and J ends lost 1 base and 5 bases respectively, with 21 bases between them. The CDR3 is CATSRGSPAAGGYQPQHF. In DNA, the CDR3 is TGTGCCACCAGCAGAGGCTCTCCCGCGGCGGGGGGCTATCAGCCCCAGCATTTT.

J is TRBJ1-1 and V is TRBV28; D remains ambiguous. The V end was cut by 1 base, the J end by 3 bases, with 15 bases between. The CDR3 is made up of 16 amino acids. The V gene's germline CDR1 is MDHEN and CDR2 SYDVKM. The CDR3 spells CASSLFWREEDTEAFF. Here the CDR3 DNA reads TGTGCCAGCAGTTTATTCTGGCGGGAGGAGGACACTGAAGCTTTCTTT.

The chain employs TRBV29-1 and TRBJ2-7, with D possibly TRBD2 on 6 matching bases. There are 14 residues in the CDR3. Per germline, CDR1 SQVTM and CDR2 ANQGSEA. Trimming shortened V by 6 bases and J by 0 bases, and 15 bases separated the two germline ends. Here the CDR3 reads CSVAFGGSSYEQYF. The CDR3 nucleotides read TGCAGCGTGGCTTTCGGGGGAAGCTCCTACGAGCAGTACTTC.

This clone has a handful of counts. This chain links TRBV11-3 with TRBJ2-5, with D possibly being TRBD1 (5 bases). The CDR3 spans 17 residues. Germline CDR1 and CDR2: SGHNT and YENEEA. V lost 0 bases, J lost 4 bases, and 18 bases lay in between. The chain's CDR3 is CASSLELIGQGPETQYF. CDR3 nucleotides: TGTGCCAGCAGCTTAGAATTAATCGGGCAGGGCCCAGAGACCCAGTACTTC.

By share, this clone ranks as large. The chain carries TRBV6-8 and TRBJ2-1; D ambiguous. The CDR3 is made up of 15 amino acids. Germline CDR1 reads MNHGY; CDR2 reads SAAAGT. V lost 0 bases and J 9 bases, leaving 15 bases between the germline ends. The CDR3 nucleotides are TGTGCCAGCAGTTACTCGAAGGTTGGGTTCACTGAGCAGTTCTTC. Its protein is CASSYSKVGFTEQFF.

This clone qualifies as large (0.1 to 1%). The V gene is TRBV9, the J gene TRBJ1-1; D call uncertain. Between the trimmed V and J ends, which lost 5 bases and 0 bases, there was a span of 17 bases. The V gene's germline CDR1 is SGDLS and CDR2 YYNGEE. The CDR3 contains 16 residues. The CDR3 spells CASSDGVLVVNTEAFF. The CDR3 DNA is TGTGCCAGCAGTGATGGGGTTCTGGTGGTGAACACTGAAGCTTTCTTT.

This clone was counted at least ten times. The V call is TRBV7-2, the J call TRBJ2-5; unclear D gene. V was trimmed by 3 bases and J by 4 bases, leaving 9 bases between them. Per germline, CDR1 SGHTA and CDR2 FQGNSA. This CDR3 is built from 13 residues. As DNA, the CDR3 is TGTGCCAGCAGCTTCCCGGGCGGAGAGACCCAGTACTTC. Translating it yields CASSFPGGETQYF. The complete variable domain, with remaining parts taken from reference TRBV7-2 and TRBJ2-5, reads GAGVSQSPSNKVTEKGKDVELRCDPISGHTALYWYRQSLGQGLEFLIYFQGNSAPDKSGLPSDRFSAERTGGSVSTLTIQRTQQEDSAVYLCASSFPGGETQYFGPGTRLLVL.

The sample holds a few counts of this clone. The chain couples TRBV7-2 to TRBJ1-1; D is ambiguous. This CDR3 is built from 13 residues. V lost 5 bases, J lost 5 bases, and 12 bases lay in between. Germline loops: CDR1 SGHTA, CDR2 FQGNSA. The CDR3: CASSLGFGTEAFF. CDR3 sequence (DNA): TGTGCCAGCAGCCTGGGGTTTGGGACTGAAGCTTTCTTT. Based on the CDR3 plus reference TRBV7-2 and TRBJ1-1, the full variable domain is GAGVSQSPSNKVTEKGKDVELRCDPISGHTALYWYRQSLGQGLEFLIYFQGNSAPDKSGLPSDRFSAERTGGSVSTLTIQRTQQEDSAVYLCASSLGFGTEAFFGQGTRLTVV.

This clone is termed medium-sized. This chain joins TRBV11-3 and TRBJ1-1, with 8 bases matching TRBD1. The CDR3 is 16 amino acids. Germline CDR1 is SGHNT and CDR2 is YENEEA. The junction had 11 bases not matched to a gene; V was cut back by 3 bases and J by 5 bases. CDR3: CASSLDTGGRGTEAFF. The CDR3 nucleotides are TGTGCCAGCAGCTTGGATACAGGGGGGCGAGGGACTGAAGCTTTCTTT.